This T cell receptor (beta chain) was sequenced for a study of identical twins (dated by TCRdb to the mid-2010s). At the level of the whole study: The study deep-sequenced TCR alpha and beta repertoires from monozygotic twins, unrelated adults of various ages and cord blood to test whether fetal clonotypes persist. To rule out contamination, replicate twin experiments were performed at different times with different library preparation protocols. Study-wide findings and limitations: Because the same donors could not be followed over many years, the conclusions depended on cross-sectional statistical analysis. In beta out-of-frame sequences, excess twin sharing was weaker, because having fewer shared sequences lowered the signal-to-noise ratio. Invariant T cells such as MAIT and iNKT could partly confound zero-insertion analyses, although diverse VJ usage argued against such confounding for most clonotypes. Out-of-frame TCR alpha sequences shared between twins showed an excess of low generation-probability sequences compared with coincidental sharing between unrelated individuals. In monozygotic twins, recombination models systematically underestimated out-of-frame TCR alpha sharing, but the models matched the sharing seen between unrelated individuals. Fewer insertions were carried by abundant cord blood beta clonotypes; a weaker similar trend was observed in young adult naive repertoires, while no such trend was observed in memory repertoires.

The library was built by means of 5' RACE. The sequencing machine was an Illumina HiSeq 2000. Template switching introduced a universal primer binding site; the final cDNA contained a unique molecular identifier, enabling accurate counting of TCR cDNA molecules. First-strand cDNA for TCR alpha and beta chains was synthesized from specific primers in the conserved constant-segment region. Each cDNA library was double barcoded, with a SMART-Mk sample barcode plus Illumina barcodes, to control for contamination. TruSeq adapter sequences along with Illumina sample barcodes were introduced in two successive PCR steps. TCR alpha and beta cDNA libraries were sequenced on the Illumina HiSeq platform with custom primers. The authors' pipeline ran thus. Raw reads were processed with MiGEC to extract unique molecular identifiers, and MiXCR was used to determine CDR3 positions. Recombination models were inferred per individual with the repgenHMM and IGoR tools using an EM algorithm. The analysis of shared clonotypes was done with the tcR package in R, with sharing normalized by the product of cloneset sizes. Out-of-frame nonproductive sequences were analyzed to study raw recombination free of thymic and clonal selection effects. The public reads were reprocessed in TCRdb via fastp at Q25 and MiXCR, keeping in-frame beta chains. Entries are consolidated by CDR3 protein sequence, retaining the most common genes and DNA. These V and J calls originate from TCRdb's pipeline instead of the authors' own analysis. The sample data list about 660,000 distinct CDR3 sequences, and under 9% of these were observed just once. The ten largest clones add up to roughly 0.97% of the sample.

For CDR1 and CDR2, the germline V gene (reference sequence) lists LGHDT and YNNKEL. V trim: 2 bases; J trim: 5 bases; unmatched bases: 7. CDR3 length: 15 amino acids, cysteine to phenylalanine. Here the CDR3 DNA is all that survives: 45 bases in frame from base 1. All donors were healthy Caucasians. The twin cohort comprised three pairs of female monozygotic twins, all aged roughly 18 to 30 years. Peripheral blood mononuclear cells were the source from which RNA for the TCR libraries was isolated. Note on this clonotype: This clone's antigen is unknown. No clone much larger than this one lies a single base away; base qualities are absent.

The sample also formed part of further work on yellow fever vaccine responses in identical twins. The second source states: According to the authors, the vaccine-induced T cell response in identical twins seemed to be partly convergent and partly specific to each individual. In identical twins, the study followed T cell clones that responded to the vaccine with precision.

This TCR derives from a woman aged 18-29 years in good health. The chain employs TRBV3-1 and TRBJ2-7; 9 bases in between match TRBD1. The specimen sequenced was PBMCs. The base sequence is TGTGCCAGCAGCCAACCGGGACAGGGTGACCACGAGCAGTACTTC. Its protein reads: CASSQPGQGDHEQYF.